Presented here are 22 T cell receptor beta chains from one specimen sequenced in a study of shared clonotypes between healthy human individuals. Assay used: immunoSEQ multiplex PCR; TCRdb lists only in-frame clones, some missing. The top ten hold around 12% of the sample, which has some 490,000 clones, more than 75% seen once. The sample was PBMCs. The receptors come from a woman in her forties in good health. Some clones in this sample may be carry-over from other donors' samples.

J is TRBJ1-1 and V is TRBV2; D uncertain. The CDR3 runs 13 residues. Germline-derived CDR1 and CDR2 are SNHLY and FYNNEI. V shed 6 bases and J shed 5 bases, with 13 bases lying between them. The CDR3 sequence is CASSRAPITEAFF. CDR3 sequence (DNA): TGTGCCAGCAGCCGCGCGCCGATAACTGAAGCTTTCTTT.

This clone was detected once. The rearrangement joins TRBV10-3 to TRBJ2-2, with 7 bases aligning to TRBD2. Germline CDR1 and CDR2: ENHRY and SYGVKD. J lost 5 bases, V lost 0 bases, and 3 bases had no gene match. The CDR3 has 15 residues. The CDR3 DNA is TGTGCCATCAGTGAGTCGAACGGGAGGACCGGGGAGCTGTTTTTT. Its translation is CAISESNGRTGELFF.

This clone came up many times. This sequence joins TRBV30 and TRBJ1-1; the D is unclear. From germline, CDR1 is GTSNPN and CDR2 SVGIG (reference sequence). V gave up 2 bases and J gave up 11 bases, with 18 bases separating them. This CDR3 region has 13 residues. CDR3 sequence (DNA): TGTGCCTGGAGTCCACTTTCGTCCGAGGCGGCTTTCTTT. This sequence encodes CAWSPLSSEAAFF.

Only a few counts were recorded for this clone. The chain recombines TRBV5-5 with TRBJ2-1; TRBD2 might be the D (6 bases). The CDR3 has 15 residues. Germline-derived CDR1 and CDR2 are SGHKS and YYEKEE (reference sequence). Trimming took 4 bases from V and 1 from J, leaving 12 bases between them. CDR3 loop: CASSVGLSSYNEQFF. CDR3 DNA: TGTGCCAGCAGCGTGGGACTGTCATCCTACAATGAGCAGTTCTTC. The full variable domain, rest sourced from reference TRBV5-5 and TRBJ2-1, is DAGVTQSPTHLIKTRGQQVTLRCSPISGHKSVSWYQQVLGQGPQFIFQYYEKEERGRGNFPDRFSARQFPNYSSELNVNALLLGDSALYLCASSVGLSSYNEQFFGPGTRLTVL.

This clone was picked up one time. J is TRBJ2-5 and V is TRBV27; tentatively, D is TRBD2 (5 bases). CDR1 and CDR2 from the germline V gene are MNHEY and SMNVEV (reference sequence). The CDR3 loop spans 14 amino acids. Trimming removed 0 bases from V and 7 bases from J, with 12 bases in between. CDR3 sequence: CASSLSGLRGTQYF. CDR3 nucleotides: TGTGCCAGCAGTTTATCTGGACTCCGGGGGACCCAGTACTTC.

The chain has TRBV10-2 and TRBJ1-5, with 8 positions matching TRBD1. Germline-derived CDR1 and CDR2 are WSHSY and SAAADI. The CDR3 is 16 residues long. With 3 bases clipped from V and 0 bases from J, the junction kept 4 bases outside the gene matches. CDR3 protein: CASSDRGHGSNQPQHF. In nucleotides, the CDR3 is TGCGCCAGCAGTGACAGGGGGCACGGTAGCAATCAGCCCCAGCATTTT.

This clone was counted a few times. The chain carries TRBV10-3 and TRBJ1-1; 7 bases are a match to TRBD1. Looked up from germline, CDR1 is ENHRY and CDR2 is SYGVKD. Germline trimming cut 6 bases from V and 0 bases from J; bases unmatched to any gene: 1. The CDR3 has 13 residues. The CDR3 DNA follows: TGTGCCATCAGAGGACAGGTGAACACTGAAGCTTTCTTT. Protein product: CAIRGQVNTEAFF.

The chain recombines TRBV28 with TRBJ1-2, with D tentatively TRBD1 (5 bases). This CDR3 is built from 11 residues. The germline gives CDR1 MDHEN, CDR2 SYDVKM. Trimming pared 5 bases from V and 4 bases from J, leaving 5 bases between. CDR3 DNA sequence: TGTGCCAGCAGTCAGGGCTATGGCTACACCTTC. The encoded protein is CASSQGYGYTF.

A word on this clone: At one end the junction does not follow the germline gene, possibly because of a read error. The chain combines TRBV5-4 with TRBJ2-1, with D possibly being TRBD1 (5 bases). This CDR3 has 13 amino acids. Germline lookup yields CDR1 SGHNT and CDR2 YYREEE (reference sequence). CDR3 DNA: TGTGCCAGCAAATTCAACGGACCCTCTAGGGGTGTCTTC. Encoded protein: CASKFNGPSRGVF. Variable domain in full (rest from reference TRBV5-4 and TRBJ2-1): ETGVTQSPTHLIKTRGQQVTLRCSSQSGHNTVSWYQQALGQGPQFIFQYYREEENGRGNFPPRFSGLQFPNYSSELNVNALELDDSALYLCASKFNGPSRGVFGPGTRLTVL.

This rearrangement joins TRBV9 to TRBJ2-7; D uncertain. V was pared by 0 bases and J by 1 base, with 14 bases between. CDR1 and CDR2 (germline): SGDLS, YYNGEE. CDR3 length equals 16 residues. The CDR3 loop reads CASSVGFQTRSYEQYF. The DNA for the CDR3 is TGTGCCAGCAGCGTAGGTTTTCAAACAAGGTCCTACGAGCAGTACTTC.

The rearrangement uses TRBV15 and TRBJ2-7; TRBD1 matches 7 bases. The CDR3 is made up of 13 amino acids. Looked up from germline, CDR1 is LNHNV and CDR2 is YYDKDF (reference sequence). V shed 2 bases and J 3 bases; nucleotides not matched to a gene: 1. In nucleotides, the CDR3 is TGTGCCACCAGCAGACGGGACAGCTACGAGCAGTACTTC. This gives the protein CATSRRDSYEQYF.

V is TRBV10-3 and J is TRBJ2-3; 10 nucleotides line up with TRBD2. CDR1 and CDR2 (germline): ENHRY, SYGVKD. CDR3 length equals 15 residues. Trimming removed 8 bases from V and 8 bases from J; junction bases left unmatched: 13. The CDR3 loop is CAIGATSGPEGTQYF. The DNA of the CDR3 is TGTGCCATCGGCGCGACTAGCGGGCCTGAGGGTACGCAGTATTTT.

The V call is TRBV28, the J call TRBJ1-2, with D perhaps TRBD1 (6 bases). Between the trimmed V and J ends, which lost 3 bases and 5 bases, there was a span of 13 bases. CDR1 is MDHEN, CDR2 SYDVKM, per germline. The CDR3 contains 14 residues. The CDR3 nucleotides read TGTGCCAGCAGTTTCGCGGACAGCCTATATGGCTACACCTTC. Protein sequence: CASSFADSLYGYTF.

The chain recombines TRBV9 with TRBJ2-5, with TRBD2 matching 8 bases. Germline lookup yields CDR1 SGDLS and CDR2 YYNGEE. J gave up 2 bases and V 0 bases, and 3 bases lay outside the gene matches. The CDR3 runs 15 residues. The CDR3 DNA reads as TGTGCCAGCAGCGTAGGCGGGGGGAGTCAAGAGACCCAGTACTTC. Amino acids: CASSVGGGSQETQYF.

This clone came up many times. V gene TRBV29-1 combines with J gene TRBJ2-3; 16 bases align to TRBD2. Germline CDR1 is SQVTM and CDR2 is ANQGSEA. J was trimmed by 5 bases and V by 6 bases; bases with no gene match: 8. This CDR3 region has 16 residues. CDR3 DNA: TGCAGCGTGGGGGGGACTAGCGGGAGGGCCGAAGATACGCAGTATTTT. Translation: CSVGGTSGRAEDTQYF.

This sequence joins TRBV19 and TRBJ1-1; maybe TRBD1 (6 bases). The CDR3 totals 15 residues. Trimming left V 7 bases short and J 1 base short, with 16 bases between. Germline V CDR1 and CDR2: LNHDA, SQIVND (reference sequence). CDR3 DNA: TGTGCCAGTAACCAGGGGCCCGACGGGAACACTGAAGCTTTCTTT. This translates into CASNQGPDGNTEAFF.

The V gene is TRBV6-5, the J gene TRBJ1-2; 11 nucleotides match TRBD1. The CDR3 runs 14 residues. Unmatched junction bases numbered 5, after V lost 3 bases and J lost 8 bases. CDR1 MNHEY and CDR2 SVGAGI come from the germline V gene. The CDR3: CASSYGQGARGYTF. CDR3 bases: TGTGCCAGCAGTTATGGACAGGGGGCTAGAGGCTACACCTTC.

This clone was seen a few times. This chain links TRBV4-3 with TRBJ2-4; perhaps TRBD2 as D (5 bases). V gave up 4 bases and J gave up 7 bases, with 11 bases separating them. Germline-derived CDR1 and CDR2 are LGHNA and YSLEER. The CDR3 spans 13 residues. CDR3 residues: CASSPTEGNIQYF. The CDR3 DNA follows: TGCGCCAGCAGCCCCACCGAGGGTAACATTCAGTACTTC.

The chain has TRBV5-1 and TRBJ2-7, with 10 bases fitting TRBD2. Germline V gives CDR1 SGHRS, CDR2 YFSETQ. With 2 bases clipped from V and 3 bases from J, the junction kept 5 bases outside the gene matches. The CDR3 consists of 15 residues. This CDR3 reads CASSLQTSGNYEQYF. The CDR3 DNA is TGCGCCAGCAGCTTACAAACTAGCGGGAACTACGAGCAGTACTTC.

V and J are TRBV28 and TRBJ2-1, with 10 bases that match TRBD2. The CDR3 has 14 amino acids. Trimming removed 1 base from V and 14 bases from J; junction bases left unmatched: 8. The germline gives CDR1 MDHEN, CDR2 SYDVKM. For the CDR3, the DNA is TGTGCCAGCAGTTTATTCGCCCAGCGGGAGGGCAAGTTCTTC. This gives the protein CASSLFAQREGKFF. The full variable domain, its missing parts supplied by reference TRBV28 and TRBJ2-1, is DVKVTQSSRYLVKRTGEKVFLECVQDMDHENMFWYRQDPGLGLRLIYFSYDVKMKEKGDIPEGYSVSREKKERFSLILESASTNQTSMYLCASSLFAQREGKFFGPGTRLTVL.

This rearrangement joins TRBV28 to TRBJ2-4; 12 bases are shared with TRBD2. Looked up from germline, CDR1 is MDHEN and CDR2 is SYDVKM. The CDR3 runs 20 residues. Germline trimming cut 5 bases from V and 0 bases from J; bases unmatched to any gene: 14. DNA for the CDR3: TGTGCCAGCAGTCCAGGACTAGCGGGACCAAGATTGGGAGCCAAAAACATTCAGTACTTC. Translating it yields CASSPGLAGPRLGAKNIQYF.

The chain is built from TRBV5-7 and TRBJ2-6; no definite D call. TRBV5-7 is an ORF for which the function is uncertain. The CDR3 spans 17 residues. V was cut by 7 bases and J by 5 bases, with 22 bases left in between. This chain's CDR3 is CASSFSLVQSRANVLTF. CDR3 sequence (DNA): TGTGCCAGCTCATTTAGTCTTGTACAAAGTCGGGCCAACGTCCTGACTTTC.